This TCR beta chain was recovered during a study of blood T cell repertoires in COVID-19. Data came from immunoSEQ multiplex PCR; TCRdb stores just in-frame clones and leaves some out. The sample has 200,000 to 300,000 clones, about 88% seen once. Germline V lookup: CDR1 KGHSH, CDR2 LQKENI. Germline trimming cut 4 bases from V and 4 bases from J; bases unmatched to any gene: 6. CDR3 length equals 14 residues. V is TRBV18 and J is TRBJ2-5; TRBD1 aligns across 7 bases. The sequence derives from a young man with active or convalescent COVID-19. The sample taken for sequencing was peripheral blood. The CDR3 DNA sequence: TGTGCCAGCTCACAAAAAGACAGGGTAGAGACCCAGTACTTC. Protein product: CASSQKDRVETQYF.